The rows below give T cell receptor beta chains drawn from one sample of a study of blood T cell repertoires in COVID-19. The protocol was immunoSEQ multiplex PCR, while the TCRdb copy is restricted to in-frame clones and leaves out a portion. The table records about 85,000 clones, approximately 79% of them present only once. The sequenced sample consisted of peripheral blood. The receptors derive from a man in his sixties or seventies with acute or convalescent COVID-19. CDR3s leave out the opening cysteine and the closing phenylalanine or tryptophan. Each record gives: V gene, CDR3 length, CDR3 protein.

v_gene: TRBV6-5; len: 12; CDR3aa: ASRRQGGDNEQF
v_gene: TRBV2; len: 11; CDR3aa: ASRDRGTDTQY
v_gene: TRBV28; len: 15; CDR3aa: ASSLEQGGATNEKLF
v_gene: TRBV5-1; len: 12; CDR3aa: ASSPGIKNTEAF
v_gene: TRBV6-5; len: 13; CDR3aa: ASSLEGGRGSPLH
v_gene: TRBV2; len: 12; CDR3aa: ASSLGGANEKLF
v_gene: TRBV7-9; len: 11; CDR3aa: ASSLATGNGYT
v_gene: TRBV5-4; len: 12; CDR3aa: ASSLGAVSGELF
v_gene: TRBV12-3/TRBV12-4; len: 10; CDR3aa: ASAGAGNEQF
v_gene: TRBV4-1; len: 14; CDR3aa: ASSQERGTAYTEAF
v_gene: TRBV6-4; len: 14; CDR3aa: ARYGRFSSYNSPLH
v_gene: TRBV18; len: 12; CDR3aa: ASSAGQLTDTQY
v_gene: TRBV28; len: 11; CDR3aa: ASGTGRTGELF
v_gene: TRBV12-3/TRBV12-4; len: 11; CDR3aa: ASSFGPQGGYT
v_gene: TRBV10-3; len: 12; CDR3aa: AISRPGQERSYT
v_gene: TRBV3-1/TRBV3-2; len: 11; CDR3aa: ASSRDGSGELF
v_gene: TRBV12-2; len: 19; CDR3aa: ASRLPPLGQGGPDSGNTIY
v_gene: TRBV14; len: 13; CDR3aa: ASSVYRGPVETQY
v_gene: TRBV29-1; len: 13; CDR3aa: SVQPGQGLDYGYT
v_gene: TRBV5-1; len: 14; CDR3aa: ASSGKTSGGAETQY
v_gene: TRBV3-1/TRBV3-2; len: 15; CDR3aa: ASSQAFLAGADNEQF
v_gene: TRBV4-1; len: 11; CDR3aa: ASSIYSNEKLF
v_gene: TRBV7-9; len: 12; CDR3aa: ASRQGQVGETQY
v_gene: TRBV19; len: 12; CDR3aa: ASSTSSSNQPQH
v_gene: TRBV10-1; len: 14; CDR3aa: ASSELRGPSTDTQY
v_gene: TRBV27; len: 13; CDR3aa: ASSWDRAGANVLT
v_gene: TRBV3-1/TRBV3-2; len: 11; CDR3aa: ASSPSLGGGYT
v_gene: TRBV5-4; len: 11; CDR3aa: ASSLRQAQGYT
v_gene: TRBV5-1; len: 13; CDR3aa: ASSLGGSGGWPQH
v_gene: TRBV5-1; len: 12; CDR3aa: ASSTSGVQETQY
v_gene: TRBV27; len: 13; CDR3aa: ASSYPAGGRDTQY
v_gene: TRBV6-5; len: 12; CDR3aa: ASSRIGVNTEAF
v_gene: TRBV2; len: 10; CDR3aa: ASSELASEQF
v_gene: TRBV7-9; len: 12; CDR3aa: ASSVGESGTPLH
v_gene: TRBV11-2; len: 17; CDR3aa: ASRSVRRTSGGTYNEQF
v_gene: TRBV6-2/TRBV6-3; len: 14; CDR3aa: ASSSLTRPNTGELF
v_gene: TRBV5-4; len: 15; CDR3aa: ASSSLGLAAIQETQY
v_gene: TRBV3-1/TRBV3-2; len: 12; CDR3aa: ASSHTGPTGELF
v_gene: TRBV2; len: 12; CDR3aa: ASSRTGTGNTIY
v_gene: TRBV19; len: 13; CDR3aa: ASSIGAEPYNEQF